This T cell receptor beta chain originates from a study of cytomegalovirus exposure and HLA in healthy donors. Trimming pared 0 bases from V and 7 bases from J, leaving 13 bases between. Per the germline V gene, CDR1 is MGHRA and CDR2 is YSYEKL. CDR3 length: 15 residues. In the PCR, 60 Vbeta and 13 Jbeta primers were used. Method: immunoSEQ multiplex PCR; TCRdb's copy keeps in-frame clones and lacks some. Here the sample table reports about 52,000 clones. The sequence was collected from a woman aged 60 to 75 in good health and CMV-seropositive. V is TRBV4-1 and J is TRBJ1-5, with a possible D match to TRBD1 (5 bases). What was sequenced was PBMCs. CDR3 in amino acids: CASSQDRQGWQPQHF. CDR3 nucleotide sequence: TGCGCCAGCAGCCAAGATAGGCAGGGTTGGCAGCCCCAGCATTTT.